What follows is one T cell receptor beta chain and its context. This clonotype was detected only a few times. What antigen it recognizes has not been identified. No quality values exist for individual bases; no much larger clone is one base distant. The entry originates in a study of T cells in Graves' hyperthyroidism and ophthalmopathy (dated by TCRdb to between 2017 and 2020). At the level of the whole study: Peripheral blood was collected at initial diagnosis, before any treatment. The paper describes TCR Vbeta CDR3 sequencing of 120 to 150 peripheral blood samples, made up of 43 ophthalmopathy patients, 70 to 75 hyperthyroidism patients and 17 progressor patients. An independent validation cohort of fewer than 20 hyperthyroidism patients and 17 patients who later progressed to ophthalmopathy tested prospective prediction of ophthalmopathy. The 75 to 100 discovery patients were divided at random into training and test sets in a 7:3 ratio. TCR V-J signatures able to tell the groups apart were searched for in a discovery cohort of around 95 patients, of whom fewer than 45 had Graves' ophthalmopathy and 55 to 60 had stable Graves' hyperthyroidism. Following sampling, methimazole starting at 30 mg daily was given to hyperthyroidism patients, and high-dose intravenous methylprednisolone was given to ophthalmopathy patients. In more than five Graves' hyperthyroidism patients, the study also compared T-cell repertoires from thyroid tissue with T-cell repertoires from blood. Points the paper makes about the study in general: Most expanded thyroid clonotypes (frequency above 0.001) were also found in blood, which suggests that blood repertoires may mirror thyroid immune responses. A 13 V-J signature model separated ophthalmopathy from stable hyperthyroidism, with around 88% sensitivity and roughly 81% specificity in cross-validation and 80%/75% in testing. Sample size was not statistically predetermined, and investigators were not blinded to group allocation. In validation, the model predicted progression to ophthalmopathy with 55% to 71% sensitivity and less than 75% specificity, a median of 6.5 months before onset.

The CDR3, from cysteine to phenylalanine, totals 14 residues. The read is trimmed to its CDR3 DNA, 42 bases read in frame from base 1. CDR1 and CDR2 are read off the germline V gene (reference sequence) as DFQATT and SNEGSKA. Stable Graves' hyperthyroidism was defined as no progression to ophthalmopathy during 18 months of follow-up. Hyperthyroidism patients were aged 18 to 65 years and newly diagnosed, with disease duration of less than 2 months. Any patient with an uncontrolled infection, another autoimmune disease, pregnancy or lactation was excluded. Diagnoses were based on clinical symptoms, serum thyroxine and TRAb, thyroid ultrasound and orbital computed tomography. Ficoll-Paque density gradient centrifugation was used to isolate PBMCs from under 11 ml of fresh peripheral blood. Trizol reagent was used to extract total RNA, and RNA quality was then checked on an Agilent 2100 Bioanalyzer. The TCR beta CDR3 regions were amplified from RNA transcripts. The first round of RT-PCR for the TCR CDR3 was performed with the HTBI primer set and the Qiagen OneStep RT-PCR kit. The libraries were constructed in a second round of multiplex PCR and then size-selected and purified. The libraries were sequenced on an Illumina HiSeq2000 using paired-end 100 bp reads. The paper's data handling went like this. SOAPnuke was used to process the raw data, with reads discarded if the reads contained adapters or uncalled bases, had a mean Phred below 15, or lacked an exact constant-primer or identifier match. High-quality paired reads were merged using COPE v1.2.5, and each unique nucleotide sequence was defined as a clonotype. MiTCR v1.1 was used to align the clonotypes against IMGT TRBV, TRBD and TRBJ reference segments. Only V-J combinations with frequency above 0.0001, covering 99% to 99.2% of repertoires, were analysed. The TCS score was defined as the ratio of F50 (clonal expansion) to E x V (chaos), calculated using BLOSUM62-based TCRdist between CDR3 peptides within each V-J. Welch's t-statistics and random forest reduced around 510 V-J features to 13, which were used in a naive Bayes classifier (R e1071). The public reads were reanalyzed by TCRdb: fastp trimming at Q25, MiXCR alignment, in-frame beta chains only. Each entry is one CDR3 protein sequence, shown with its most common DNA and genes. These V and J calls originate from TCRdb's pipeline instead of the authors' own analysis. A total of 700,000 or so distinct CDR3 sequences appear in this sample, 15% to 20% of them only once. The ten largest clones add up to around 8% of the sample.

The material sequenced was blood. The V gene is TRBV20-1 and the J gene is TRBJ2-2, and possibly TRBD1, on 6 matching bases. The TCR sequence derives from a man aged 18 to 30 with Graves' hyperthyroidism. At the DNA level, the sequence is TGCAGCGCCGTGAGGACAGCACACACCGGGGAGCTGTTTTTT. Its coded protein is CSAVRTAHTGELFF.